This T cell receptor (beta chain) was identified during a study (dated by TCRdb to 2015 to 2017). Regarding the complete study: Whether tumor-infiltrating Tregs in breast cancer are recruited from blood Tregs or converted in situ from other CD4+ T cell subsets was tested.

Amplification of full-length TCR variable regions was done by 5' RACE PCR using constant-region reverse primers, and this step was followed by semi-nested PCR with Nested Universal Primer A. Using the ReliaPrep RNA Cell Miniprep System, total RNA was extracted, and the SMARTer RACE 5'/3' Kit was then used to reverse transcribe the RNA into 5'RACE-ready cDNA. Full-length TCR alpha and beta libraries were barcoded with multiplex adaptors and sequenced on an Illumina MiSeq. The original pipeline was this. For each of nine subset-tissue groups, sequencing data from the five patients were combined, and the groups were compared by unsupervised clustering of TCR gene usage. The Morisita-Horn index was used to calculate repertoire similarity, with shared sequences weighted according to their contribution to each repertoire. TCRdb trimmed public reads at Q25 via fastp, called clones via MiXCR and kept in-frame beta chains. For every CDR3 protein sequence, its rows merge into one entry that carries the most common genes and DNA. Here the V and J calls rest on TCRdb's processing, not on the authors' analysis. The sample table contains approximately 23,000 distinct CDR3 sequences; only one count was recorded for 30% of them. The ten largest clonotypes hold less than 2.5% of the sample.

The Miltenyi Naive CD4+ T Cell Isolation kit was used to purify naive CD4+ T cells, and Tregs were depleted with CD25 microbeads. Tregs, naive and memory CD4+ T cells from tumor, blood and ipsilateral draining lymph nodes of about five breast cancer patients underwent full-length TCR alpha and beta sequencing. Tumor tissue and lymph nodes obtained from ipsilateral axillary dissection were perfused with PBS, minced and then digested with collagenase I and hyaluronidase. FACS confirmed that the sorted cell populations were more than 90% pure. The CDR3 numbers 16 residues from cysteine through phenylalanine. The sequence is cut down to CDR3 DNA, 48 bases in frame from base 1. V loses 3 bases at its end and J loses 6 bases; junction bases beyond the gene matches: 9. The germline V gene specifies KGHDR as CDR1 and SFDVKD as CDR2. What the authors observed across the whole study: In terms of TCR gene usage, tumor memory CD4+ T cells clustered together with blood and lymph node memory CD4+ cells, as well as with lymph node naive CD4+ cells. Tumor-infiltrating Treg TCR alpha and beta sequences overlapped most with tumor naive CD4+ T cells, then with blood naive CD4+ T cells. Rather than covering whole repertoires, validation in the larger cohort was restricted to a single TCR beta V-J rearrangement.

This clonotype was picked up many times. Its specific antigen is unknown. No base-level quality is on record; no much larger clone is a single base apart. This receptor chain uses TRBV24-1 and TRBJ2-5; 10 central nucleotides agree with TRBD2. Material: tumor-infiltrating naive CD4+ T cells sorted from the breast tumor. The cell subset or site label corresponds to: naive CD4+ T cells, CD4+CD45RA+CD25-. This TCR was sampled from a female donor with breast cancer. The CDR3 amino acid sequence is: CATSDAAGGPGKTQYF. The sequence in DNA is TGTGCCACCAGTGATGCAGCGGGAGGGCCGGGGAAGACCCAGTACTTC.